This T cell receptor (beta chain) was recorded in a study of T cell repertoires in cytomegalovirus infection. Study in general: As its CMV epitopes, the study selected recently identified HLA-C-restricted and well-studied HLA-B-restricted targets.

Remarks on this clonotype: The antigen is unknown.

TCRdb reanalysed the reads using MiXCR and keeps one entry per CDR3 protein. The sample consists of fewer than 1,000,000 distinct CDR3 sequences, around 30% of them appearing once. V gave up 5 bases and J gave up 5 bases; unmatched junction bases: 9. CDR3 length: 15 residues. Germline CDR1 MNHEY, CDR2 SMNVEV (reference sequence). The chain employs TRBV27 and TRBJ2-5; 9 bases line up with TRBD1. The sequencing used cultured CD8+ T cells from PBMCs, collected from culture after CMV antigen stimulation. This TCR came from a human donor in good health (CMV status not recorded). Some clones in this sample may be carry-over from other donors' samples. The CDR3 region has the DNA TGTGCCAGCAGTCGACAGGGGGGGCGGGATGAGACCCAGTACTTC. Translated: CASSRQGGRDETQYF.